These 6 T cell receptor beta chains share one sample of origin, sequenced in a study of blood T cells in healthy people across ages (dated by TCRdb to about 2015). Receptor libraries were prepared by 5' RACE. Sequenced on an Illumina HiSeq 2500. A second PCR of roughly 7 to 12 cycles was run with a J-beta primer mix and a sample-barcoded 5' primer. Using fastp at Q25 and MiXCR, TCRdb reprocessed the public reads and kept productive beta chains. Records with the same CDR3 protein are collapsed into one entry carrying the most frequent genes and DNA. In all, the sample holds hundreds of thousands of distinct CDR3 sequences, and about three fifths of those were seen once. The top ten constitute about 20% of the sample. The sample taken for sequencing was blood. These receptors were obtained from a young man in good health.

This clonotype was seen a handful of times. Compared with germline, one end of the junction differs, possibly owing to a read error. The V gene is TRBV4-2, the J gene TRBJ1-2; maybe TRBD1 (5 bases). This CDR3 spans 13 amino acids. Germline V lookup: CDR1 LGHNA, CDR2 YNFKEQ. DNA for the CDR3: TGTGCCAGCGGCCAAGATGCAGGGTGGGGCTACACCTTC. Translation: CASGQDAGWGYTF.

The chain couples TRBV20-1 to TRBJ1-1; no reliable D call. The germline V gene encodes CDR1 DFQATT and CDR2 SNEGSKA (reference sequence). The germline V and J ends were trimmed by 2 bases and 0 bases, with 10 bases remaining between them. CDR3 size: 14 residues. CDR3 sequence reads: CSARNPLMNTEAFF. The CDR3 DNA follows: TGCAGTGCTAGAAATCCCCTCATGAACACTGAAGCTTTCTTT.

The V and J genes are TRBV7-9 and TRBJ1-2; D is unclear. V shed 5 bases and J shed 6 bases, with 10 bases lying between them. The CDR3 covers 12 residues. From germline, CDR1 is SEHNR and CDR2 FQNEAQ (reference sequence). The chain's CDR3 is CASSQLVDGYTF. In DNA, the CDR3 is TGTGCCAGCAGCCAACTGGTGGATGGCTACACCTTC.

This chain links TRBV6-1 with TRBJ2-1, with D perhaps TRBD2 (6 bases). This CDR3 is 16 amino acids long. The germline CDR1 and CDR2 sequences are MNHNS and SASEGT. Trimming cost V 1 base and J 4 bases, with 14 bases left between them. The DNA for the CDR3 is TGTGCCAGCAGTGAAGGATGGGGGGACCAGTACAATGAGCAGTTCTTC. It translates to CASSEGWGDQYNEQFF.

The CDR3 DNA reads as TGCGCCAGCAGCTTGGAGTCAGTACGGGGAGATACGCAGTATTTT. This codes for CASSLESVRGDTQYF. This sequence joins TRBV5-1 and TRBJ2-3; a weak D match, TRBD2 (5 bases). This CDR3 contains 15 residues. Germline assignment: CDR1 SGHRS and CDR2 YFSETQ. The V end lost 0 bases, the J end lost 5 bases, and 13 bases lay between the germline ends.

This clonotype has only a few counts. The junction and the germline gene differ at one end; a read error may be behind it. The CDR3 region has the DNA TGTGCTAGCAGCTCACAAAACTATGGCTACACCTTC. Its translation is CASSSQNYGYTF. The gene calls are TRBV12-3 or TRBV12-4 and TRBJ1-2; D call uncertain. The CDR3 totals 12 residues.